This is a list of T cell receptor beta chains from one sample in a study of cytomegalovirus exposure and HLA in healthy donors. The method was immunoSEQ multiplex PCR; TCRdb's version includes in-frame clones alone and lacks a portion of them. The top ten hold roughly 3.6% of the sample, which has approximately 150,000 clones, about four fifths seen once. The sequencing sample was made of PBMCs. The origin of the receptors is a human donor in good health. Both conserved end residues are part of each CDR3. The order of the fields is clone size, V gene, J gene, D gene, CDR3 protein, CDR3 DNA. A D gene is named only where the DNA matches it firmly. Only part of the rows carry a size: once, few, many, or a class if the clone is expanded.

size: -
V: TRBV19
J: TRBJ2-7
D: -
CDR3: CAVQGSYEQYF
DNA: TGTGCCGTGCAGGGGTCCTACGAGCAGTACTTC

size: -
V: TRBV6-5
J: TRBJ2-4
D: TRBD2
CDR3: CASSPSGGLKNIQYF
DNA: TGTGCCAGCAGTCCGAGCGGGGGCCTCAAAAACATTCAGTACTTC

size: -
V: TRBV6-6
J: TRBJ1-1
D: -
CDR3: CASSYGGEAFF
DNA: TGTGCCAGCAGTTACGGCGGTGAAGCTTTCTTT

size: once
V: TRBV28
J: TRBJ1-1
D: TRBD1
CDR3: CASSLRDRMNTEAFF
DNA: TGTGCCAGCAGTTTACGGGACAGGATGAACACTGAAGCTTTCTTT

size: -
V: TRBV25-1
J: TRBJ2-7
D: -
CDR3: CASRPPGGGYEQYF
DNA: TGTGCCAGCAGACCCCCGGGGGGCGGCTACGAGCAGTACTTC

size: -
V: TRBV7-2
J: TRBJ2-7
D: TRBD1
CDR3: CASSLDGTGMLNEQYF
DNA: TGTGCCAGCAGCTTAGATGGGACAGGGATGTTAAACGAGCAGTACTTC

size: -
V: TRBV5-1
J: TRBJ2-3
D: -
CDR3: CASSSRLVSFTDTQYF
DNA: TGCGCCAGCAGCTCCCGACTAGTTTCTTTCACAGATACGCAGTATTTT

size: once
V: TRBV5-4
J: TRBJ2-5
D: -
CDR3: CASSGITSRETQYF
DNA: TGTGCCAGCAGCGGGATTACTAGCCGCGAGACCCAGTACTTC

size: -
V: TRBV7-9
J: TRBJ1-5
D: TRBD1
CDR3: CASSSGQGNQPQHF
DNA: TGTGCCAGCAGCTCAGGACAGGGCAATCAGCCCCAGCATTTT

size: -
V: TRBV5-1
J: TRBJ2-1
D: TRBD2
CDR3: CASSGGTSLHEQFF
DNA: TGCGCCAGCAGCGGCGGGACTAGTCTACATGAGCAGTTCTTC

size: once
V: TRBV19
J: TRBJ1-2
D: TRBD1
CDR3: CASKGVWTGALGYTF
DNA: TGTGCCAGCAAGGGAGTTTGGACAGGGGCGCTTGGCTACACCTTC

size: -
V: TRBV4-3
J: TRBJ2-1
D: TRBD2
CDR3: CASSQDVGLVREQFF
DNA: TGCGCCAGCAGCCAAGACGTGGGACTAGTACGAGAGCAGTTCTTC

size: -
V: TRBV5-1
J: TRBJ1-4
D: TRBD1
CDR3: CASSFYGGQGIEKLFF
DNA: TGCGCCAGCAGCTTTTATGGGGGACAGGGGATTGAAAAACTGTTTTTT

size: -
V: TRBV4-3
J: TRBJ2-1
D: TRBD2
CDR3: CASSQESGGDSYNEQFF
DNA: TGCGCCAGCAGCCAAGAAAGCGGGGGGGACTCCTACAATGAGCAGTTCTTC

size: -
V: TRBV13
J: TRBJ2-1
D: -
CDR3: CASSPDSNEQFF
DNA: TGTGCCAGCAGCCCAGACAGCAATGAGCAGTTCTTC

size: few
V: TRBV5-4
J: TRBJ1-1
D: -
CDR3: CASSRDSVTEAFF
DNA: TGTGCCAGCAGCCGCGACAGCGTGACTGAAGCTTTCTTT

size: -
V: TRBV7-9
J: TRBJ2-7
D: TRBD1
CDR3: CASSSPRGSYEQYF
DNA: TGTGCCAGCAGCTCCCCCAGGGGGTCCTACGAGCAGTACTTC

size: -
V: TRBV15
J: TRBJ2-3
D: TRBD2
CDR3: CATSRDLRAGGPTDTQYF
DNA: TGTGCCACCAGCAGAGATCTCCGGGCGGGAGGGCCTACAGATACGCAGTATTTT

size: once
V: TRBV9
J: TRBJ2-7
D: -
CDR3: CASSVGQVSYEQYF
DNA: TGTGCCAGCAGCGTAGGACAGGTATCCTACGAGCAGTACTTC

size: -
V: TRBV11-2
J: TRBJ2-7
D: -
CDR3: CASSFELTYEQYF
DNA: TGTGCCAGCAGCTTCGAGTTGACCTACGAGCAGTACTTC

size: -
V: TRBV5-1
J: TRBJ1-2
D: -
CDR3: CASSLNSGYTF
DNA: TGCGCCAGCAGCTTAAACTCCGGCTACACCTTC

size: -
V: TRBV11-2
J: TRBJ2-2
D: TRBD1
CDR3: CASSLGTGRTGELFF
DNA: TGTGCCAGCAGCTTAGGGACAGGGAGGACCGGGGAGCTGTTTTTT

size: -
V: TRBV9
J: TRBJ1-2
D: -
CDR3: CASSVGFRGGYTF
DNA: TGTGCCAGCAGCGTAGGGTTCCGGGGGGGCTACACCTTC

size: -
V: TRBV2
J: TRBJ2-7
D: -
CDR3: CASRRTYEQYF
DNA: TGTGCCAGCAGGAGGACTTACGAGCAGTACTTC

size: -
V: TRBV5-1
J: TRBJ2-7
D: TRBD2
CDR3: CASSLAISGAGYEQYF
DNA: TGCGCCAGCAGCTTGGCCATCAGCGGGGCAGGCTACGAGCAGTACTTC

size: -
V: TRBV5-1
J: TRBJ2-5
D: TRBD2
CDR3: CASSGSSGGHQETQYF
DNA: TGCGCCAGCTCAGGATCTAGCGGGGGGCATCAAGAGACCCAGTACTTC

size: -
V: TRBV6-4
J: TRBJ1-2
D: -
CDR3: CASSDLGGQGGYTF
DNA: TGTGCCAGCAGTGACCTCGGGGGGCAGGGTGGCTACACCTTC

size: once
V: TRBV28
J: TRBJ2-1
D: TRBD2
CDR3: CASSPGLAGGNEQFF
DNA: TGTGCCAGCAGTCCAGGACTAGCGGGAGGAAATGAGCAGTTCTTC

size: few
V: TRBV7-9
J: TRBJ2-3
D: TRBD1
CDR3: CASSIEGARADTQYF
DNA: TGTGCCAGCAGCATCGAGGGGGCTCGGGCAGATACGCAGTATTTT